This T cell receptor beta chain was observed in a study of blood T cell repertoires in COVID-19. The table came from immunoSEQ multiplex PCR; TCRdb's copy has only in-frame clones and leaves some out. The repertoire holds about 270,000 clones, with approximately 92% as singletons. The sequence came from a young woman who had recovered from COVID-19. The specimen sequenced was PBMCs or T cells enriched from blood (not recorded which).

The CDR3 is CASSATGLNGYTF. The CDR3 coding sequence is TGCGCCAGCAGCGCAACAGGGTTGAATGGCTACACCTTC. The chain links TRBV5-1 to TRBJ1-2; a weak D match, TRBD1 (6 bases). CDR1 and CDR2 from the germline V gene are SGHRS and YFSETQ. The CDR3 contains 13 residues. V was shortened by 4 bases and J by 6 bases, with 13 bases between the two germline ends.